The 18 T cell receptor beta chains reported below all come from one sample, sequenced in a study of blood T cell repertoires in COVID-19. Clones were sequenced by immunoSEQ multiplex PCR, and TCRdb holds only the in-frame ones, with some missing. The sample holds about 400,000 clones; approximately 86% are singletons and the top ten take 7% to 7.5%. The sample taken for sequencing was peripheral blood. The receptors come from an older woman with COVID-19, enrolled during active disease.

This clone was detected only once. The chain is built from TRBV13 and TRBJ2-1; D might be TRBD2 (6 bases). The V end was cut by 7 bases, the J end by 8 bases, with 21 bases between. The germline V gene has CDR1 PRHDT and CDR2 FYEKMQ (reference sequence). The CDR3 totals 15 residues. The DNA for the CDR3 is TGTGCCAGCAACCGACCCCGCGGGGCCTGGGATGAGCAGTTCTTC. Protein: CASNRPRGAWDEQFF.

The chain carries TRBV9 and TRBJ2-7; 9 nucleotides agree with TRBD1. V trimming: 2 bases; J trimming: 2 bases; junction bases outside the gene matches: 5. The CDR3 sequence is 15 residues long. CDR1 is SGDLS and CDR2 is YYNGEE in the germline V gene. CDR3 residues: CASSVATGGTYEQYF. CDR3 coding DNA: TGTGCCAGCAGCGTGGCGACAGGGGGGACCTACGAGCAGTACTTC. Drawing the rest from reference TRBV9 and TRBJ2-7, the complete variable domain is DSGVTQTPKHLITATGQRVTLRCSPRSGDLSVYWYQQSLDQGLQFLIQYYNGEERAKGNILERFSAQQFPDLHSELNLSSLELGDSALYFCASSVATGGTYEQYFGPGTRLTVT.

This clone was detected once. The chain links TRBV9 to TRBJ2-5, with 10 bases lining up with TRBD2. The V gene's germline CDR1 is SGDLS and CDR2 YYNGEE. The CDR3 consists of 17 residues. V dropped 4 bases and J dropped 4; count of bases not matched to a gene: 13. Here the CDR3 reads CASSKQGLAGGGETQYF. CDR3 DNA sequence: TGTGCCAGCAGCAAGCAGGGATTAGCGGGGGGAGGAGAGACCCAGTACTTC.

J is TRBJ2-7 and V is TRBV7-9; the match to TRBD1 covers 9 bases. Germline V gives CDR1 SEHNR, CDR2 FQNEAQ (reference sequence). The ends lost 4 bases at V and 0 bases at J; junction bases unmatched: 7. The CDR3 has 16 residues. CDR3 DNA: TGTGCCAGCAGCTGGATCGGGACAGGGCTCTCCTACGAGCAGTACTTC. Its translation is CASSWIGTGLSYEQYF.

As for this clone: Distinct nucleotide sequences in the sample also encode this CDR3. As DNA, the CDR3 is TGTGCCAGCAGCTTGGGCGGGGGGGCCTACAATGAGCAGTTCTTC. Amino acids: CASSLGGGAYNEQFF. This chain joins TRBV5-4 and TRBJ2-1; 9 bases match TRBD2. The V gene end was trimmed by 0 bases and the J gene end by 2 bases; junction bases not matched to a gene: 0. The germline V gene has CDR1 SGHNT and CDR2 YYREEE (reference sequence). The CDR3 runs 15 residues.

This chain joins TRBV5-4 and TRBJ1-4, with 9 bases identical to TRBD1. Trimming cost V 4 bases and J 3 bases; bases outside gene matches: 4. The V gene's germline CDR1 is SGHNT and CDR2 YYREEE (reference sequence). The CDR3 is 15 residues long. CDR3 region: CASSGTGGPNEKLFF. Written as DNA, the CDR3 is TGTGCCAGCAGCGGAACAGGGGGCCCTAATGAAAAACTGTTTTTT.

This clone was recorded only once. J is TRBJ2-7 and V is TRBV3-1 (or the pseudogene TRBV3-2); D unresolved. This CDR3 spans 13 amino acids. The V end was cut by 1 base, the J end by 4 bases, with 8 bases between. CDR1 is LGHDT, CDR2 YNNKEL, per germline (reference sequence). This chain's CDR3 is CASSQVPGYEQYF. Here the CDR3 DNA reads TGTGCCAGCAGCCAAGTCCCGGGTTACGAGCAGTACTTC.

The gene calls are TRBV6-5 and TRBJ1-1; TRBD1 aligns across 7 bases. The CDR3 covers 14 residues. With V trimmed by 7 bases and J by 1 base, 6 bases remained unmatched. From germline, CDR1 is MNHEY and CDR2 SVGAGI. CDR3 in DNA: TGTGCCAGCAACCTCGCAGGGGGGAACACTGAAGCTTTCTTT. Translation: CASNLAGGNTEAFF.

This sequence joins TRBV6-2 or TRBV6-3 and TRBJ2-2, with 9 bases lining up with TRBD1. CDR3 length: 15 amino acids. Trimming removed 4 bases from V and 4 bases from J; junction bases left unmatched: 4. CDR1 MNHEY and CDR2 SVGEGT come from the germline V gene. DNA for the CDR3: TGTGCCAGCAGTTCCGGACAGGGGACCACCGGGGAGCTGTTTTTT. Its protein is CASSSGQGTTGELFF.

The chain is built from TRBV7-9 and TRBJ1-2; no clear D gene. Germline assignment: CDR1 SEHNR and CDR2 FQNEAQ (reference sequence). Trimming took off 5 bases at V and 7 bases at J, with 14 bases between the two ends. This CDR3 contains 13 residues. CDR3 in amino acids: CASSAWATTGYTF. The CDR3 region has the DNA TGTGCCAGCAGCGCCTGGGCTACCACTGGCTACACCTTC.

The chain recombines TRBV6-4 with TRBJ1-3, with D possibly TRBD1 on 6 matching bases. Germline V gene lookup returns CDR1 MRHNA and CDR2 SNTAGT. The CDR3 runs 12 residues. The V end lost 2 bases, the J end lost 10 bases, and 9 bases lay between the germline ends. CDR3 DNA sequence: TGTGCCAGCAGTGACCAGAGGGGGACCATATATTTT. It codes for CASSDQRGTIYF.

This chain uses TRBV5-4 with TRBJ2-5, with a possible D match to TRBD1 (6 bases). Germline assignment: CDR1 SGHNT and CDR2 YYREEE (reference sequence). Trimming removed 4 bases from V and 0 bases from J, with 10 bases in between. The CDR3 loop spans 14 amino acids. DNA for the CDR3: TGTGCCAGCAGCGGGGACATTTACCAAGAGACCCAGTACTTC. Its protein product is CASSGDIYQETQYF. The entire variable domain, with the rest obtained from reference TRBV5-4 and TRBJ2-5, is as follows: ETGVTQSPTHLIKTRGQQVTLRCSSQSGHNTVSWYQQALGQGPQFIFQYYREEENGRGNFPPRFSGLQFPNYSSELNVNALELDDSALYLCASSGDIYQETQYFGPGTRLLVL.

This rearrangement joins TRBV19 to TRBJ2-7; 7 bases map to TRBD1. V was pared by 5 bases and J by 2 bases, with 12 bases of the junction left unmatched. Per the germline V gene, CDR1 is LNHDA and CDR2 is SQIVND (reference sequence). The CDR3 contains 16 residues. CDR3 in amino acids: CASSDEIGDRTYEQYF. The DNA of the CDR3 is TGTGCCAGTAGTGACGAAATCGGGGACAGAACCTACGAGCAGTACTTC.

This clone was seen only a few times. The J gene is TRBJ1-1, the V gene TRBV10-3; D is undetermined. Germline assignment: CDR1 ENHRY and CDR2 SYGVKD. With 7 bases removed from V and 0 bases from J, the gap between germline ends came to 9 bases. The CDR3 runs to 13 residues. The CDR3 loop reads CAITDGLNTEAFF. DNA of the CDR3: TGTGCCATCACAGACGGGTTGAACACTGAAGCTTTCTTT.

The chain uses TRBV5-1 and TRBJ1-3; 7 bases map to TRBD1. The J segment lost 0 bases and the V segment lost 1 base, leaving 7 bases of the junction unmatched. Germline CDR1 and CDR2: SGHRS and YFSETQ. The CDR3 covers 17 residues. The CDR3 reads CASSLRGTASSGNTIYF. The CDR3 DNA reads as TGCGCCAGCAGCTTGAGGGGGACAGCCAGCTCTGGAAACACCATATATTTT.

This clone was recorded once. The V gene is TRBV24-1, the J gene TRBJ2-1; 8 bases line up with TRBD2. J was trimmed by 5 bases and V by 4 bases; bases with no gene match: 6. The CDR3 loop spans 15 amino acids. Germline CDR1 KGHDR, CDR2 SFDVKD. The CDR3 sequence is CATSETTSGDNEQFF. For the CDR3, the DNA is TGTGCCACCAGTGAGACAACTAGCGGCGACAATGAGCAGTTCTTC.

This chain connects TRBV27 to TRBJ2-7; possibly TRBD1 for D (5 bases). Germline-derived CDR1 and CDR2 are MNHEY and SMNVEV (reference sequence). V lost 2 bases to trimming and J lost 2 bases, with 10 bases between them. The CDR3 covers 14 residues. CDR3 residues: CASSLRGRTYEQYF. The CDR3 DNA reads as TGTGCCAGCAGTTTAAGGGGCCGCACCTACGAGCAGTACTTC.

The CDR3: CASSPRTGRDYGYTF. DNA for the CDR3: TGTGCCAGCAGCCCGAGGACAGGGAGGGACTATGGCTACACCTTC. This rearrangement joins TRBV7-8 to TRBJ1-2, with 8 bases fitting TRBD1. The V gene end was trimmed by 5 bases and the J gene end by 3 bases; junction bases not matched to a gene: 8. Germline values: CDR1 SGHVS, CDR2 FQNEAQ. This CDR3 has 15 amino acids. Full variable domain (remainder filled in from reference TRBV7-8 and TRBJ1-2): GAGVSQSPRYKVAKRGQDVALRCDPISGHVSLFWYQQALGQGPEFLTYFQNEAQLDKSGLPSDRFFAERPEGSVSTLKIQRTQQEDSAVYLCASSPRTGRDYGYTFGSGTRLTVV.